This T cell receptor beta chain was captured in a study of tumor-infiltrating lymphocytes in primary liver carcinoma. This CDR3 region has 16 residues. Looked up from germline, CDR1 is SGHNT and CDR2 is YENEEA. The authors made TCR beta cDNA from roughly 480 ng total RNA with a constant-region primer. Each TCR beta library was derived from three nested multiplex PCR rounds that employed slightly modified ARM-PCR. Both of the initial two PCR rounds ran for around 9 cycles and employed TRBV1-TRBV30 forward primers alongside a C-beta reverse primer. TCRdb ran MiXCR on the multiplex PCR reads and lists one entry per CDR3 protein. The repertoire holds 40,000 to 55,000 distinct CDR3 sequences, with 70% to 85% as singletons. As regards this clonotype: Its target is not known. One end of the junction is discordant with germline, which a read error may explain.

The study, taken as a whole, reports: Lesser overlap characterized tumor-adjacent and tumor-blood pairs relative to tumor region pairs. When set against blood, tumors had a significantly higher top-250-clone fraction (p = 0.039).

It was from about 19-30 mg of unsorted bulk tissue that RNA and DNA were co-extracted. Sequencing was done on a sample of liver tumor tissue from sampling region 5. Specified subset: tumor region T5, tumor centre. The clonotype comes from a middle-aged man with primary liver carcinoma and hepatitis B virus infection. V usage is TRBV11-3 and J usage is TRBJ1-2; D uncertain. The CDR3 region is CASSLRRRFWCYGYAF. CDR3 nucleotide sequence: TGTGCCAGCAGCTTACGAAGAAGGTTCTGGTGCTATGGCTACGCTTTC.